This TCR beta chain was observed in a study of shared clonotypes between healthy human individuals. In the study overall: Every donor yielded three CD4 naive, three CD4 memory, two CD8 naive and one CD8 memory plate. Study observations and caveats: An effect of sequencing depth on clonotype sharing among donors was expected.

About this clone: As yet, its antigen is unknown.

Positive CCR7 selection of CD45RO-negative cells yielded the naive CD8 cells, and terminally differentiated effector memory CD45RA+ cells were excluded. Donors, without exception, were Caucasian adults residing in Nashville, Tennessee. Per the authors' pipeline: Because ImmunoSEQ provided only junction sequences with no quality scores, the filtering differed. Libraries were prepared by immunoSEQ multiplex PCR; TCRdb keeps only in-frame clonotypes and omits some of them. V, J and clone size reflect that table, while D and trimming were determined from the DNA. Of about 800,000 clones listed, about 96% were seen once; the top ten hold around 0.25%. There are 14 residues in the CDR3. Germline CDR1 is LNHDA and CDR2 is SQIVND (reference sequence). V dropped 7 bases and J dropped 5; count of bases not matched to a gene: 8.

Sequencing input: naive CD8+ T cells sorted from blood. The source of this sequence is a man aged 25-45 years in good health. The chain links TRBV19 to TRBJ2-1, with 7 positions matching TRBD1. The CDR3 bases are TGTGCCAGTAACCGACAGGGCCTTAACAATGAGCAGTTCTTC. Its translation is CASNRQGLNNEQFF.